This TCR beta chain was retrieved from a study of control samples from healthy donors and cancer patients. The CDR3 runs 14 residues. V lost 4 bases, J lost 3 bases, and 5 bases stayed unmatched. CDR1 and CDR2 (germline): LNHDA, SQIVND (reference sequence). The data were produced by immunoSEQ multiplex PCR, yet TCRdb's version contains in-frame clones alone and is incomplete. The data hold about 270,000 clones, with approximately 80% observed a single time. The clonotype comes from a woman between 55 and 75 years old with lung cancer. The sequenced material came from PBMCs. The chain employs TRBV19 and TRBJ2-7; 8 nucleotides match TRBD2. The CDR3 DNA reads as TGTGCCAGTAGTACCCGGACTAGCTACTACGAGCAGTACTTC. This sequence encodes CASSTRTSYYEQYF.